This T cell receptor (beta chain) derives from a study of T cell responses to AZD1222 COVID-19 vaccine. Study observations and caveats: Two AZD1222 doses significantly raised spike-specific TCR breadth and depth over controls.

As regards this clone: The antigen is unknown.

Germline V CDR1 and CDR2: MNHEY, SVGEGT. Trimming took off 1 base at V and 0 bases at J, with 13 bases between the two ends. The CDR3 has 16 amino acids. Sequencing was performed with immunoSEQ multiplex PCR; in TCRdb, only in-frame clones are kept and a portion is missing. The profile shows 100,000 to 120,000 clones, about four fifths of them singletons. The sample in question was peripheral blood, obtained on day 0 of AZD1222 vaccination. The clonotype originates from an adult in good health. This chain connects TRBV6-2 or TRBV6-3 to TRBJ2-7; no definite D call. The CDR3 nucleotides are TGTGCCAGCAGTTACTTATCAGCTCGGTACTCCTACGAGCAGTACTTC. Translating gives CASSYLSARYSYEQYF.